A single sample gave rise to the 17 T cell receptor beta chains below, sequenced in a study of blood T cell repertoires in COVID-19. Measured with immunoSEQ multiplex PCR; TCRdb has only the in-frame clones, and not every one. The sample consists of some 320,000 clones, roughly 91% of them appearing once. Sequencing was performed on PBMCs or T cells enriched from blood (not recorded which). All receptors come from a woman aged 45-65 years who had been exposed to COVID-19.

This sequence joins TRBV5-6 and TRBJ1-2, with 9 bases matching TRBD1. V was clipped by 2 bases and J by 5 bases; unmatched bases: 7. The CDR3 is 15 residues long. Germline V CDR1 and CDR2: SGHDT, YYEEEE. CDR3 residues: CASSLQGQGYYGYTF. The CDR3 nucleotides read TGTGCCAGCAGCTTACAGGGACAGGGATATTATGGCTACACCTTC.

The V gene is TRBV6-1, the J gene TRBJ1-5; TRBD1 matches 8 bases. Germline CDR1 and CDR2: MNHNS and SASEGT. The V gene end was trimmed by 3 bases and the J gene end by 11 bases; junction bases not matched to a gene: 12. This CDR3 comprises 15 residues. CDR3 amino acids: CASSDLDRVVRAQHF. CDR3 bases: TGTGCCAGCAGTGACCTGGACAGGGTCGTTCGGGCCCAGCATTTT.

The chain employs TRBV7-6 and TRBJ2-7; 8 bases match TRBD1. J was trimmed by 2 bases and V by 1 base; bases with no gene match: 4. From germline, CDR1 is SGHVS and CDR2 FNYEAQ. CDR3 length: 15 residues. The CDR3: CASSLEDRAPYEQYF. In DNA form, the CDR3 reads TGTGCCAGCAGCTTAGAGGACAGGGCCCCCTACGAGCAGTACTTC.

The chain links TRBV2 to TRBJ2-2, with TRBD1 matching 8 bases. V lost 1 base to trimming and J lost 5 bases; unmatched junction nucleotides: 3. This CDR3 has 15 amino acids. Germline assignment: CDR1 SNHLY and CDR2 FYNNEI. The chain's CDR3 is CASSEVRGRTGELFF. In DNA, the CDR3 is TGTGCCAGCAGTGAAGTCAGGGGGCGTACCGGGGAGCTGTTTTTT.

This chain connects TRBV2 to TRBJ1-1; D perhaps matches TRBD1 (5 bases). From germline, CDR1 is SNHLY and CDR2 FYNNEI. V was cut by 4 bases and J by 3 bases, with 15 bases left in between. There are 15 residues in the CDR3. The DNA for the CDR3 is TGTGCCAGCAGTGTTTCAGGGATTAGGTACACTGAAGCTTTCTTT. Encoded protein: CASSVSGIRYTEAFF.

The rearrangement links TRBV6-5 to TRBJ2-3; weak D call: TRBD2 (5 bases). The ends were cut back, 8 bases at V and 1 base at J, with 10 bases in the middle. CDR1 is MNHEY and CDR2 is SVGAGI in the germline V gene. This CDR3 comprises 13 residues. The CDR3, as DNA: TGTGCCAGCGGCGGACTGGGCACAGATACGCAGTATTTT. This translates into CASGGLGTDTQYF.

V and J are TRBV18 and TRBJ1-4, with D hard to call. The CDR3 runs to 19 residues. Trimming shortened V by 3 bases and J by 0 bases, and 20 bases separated the two germline ends. From germline, CDR1 is KGHSH and CDR2 LQKENI. The CDR3 here is CASSPVPTPSKATNEKLFF. The CDR3 DNA is TGTGCCAGCTCACCCGTACCTACCCCCTCAAAAGCAACTAATGAAAAACTGTTTTTT.

In the case of this clone: The germline gene is not matched at one end of the junction; a read error may be the cause. Written as DNA, the CDR3 is TGTGCTTGGAGTGTACGGCGGTTAGCGGGGGGTCCCTACAATGAGCAGTTCTTC. It specifies CAWSVRRLAGGPYNEQFF. This sequence joins TRBV30 and TRBJ2-1; 10 nucleotides agree with TRBD2. The CDR3 loop spans 18 amino acids. The germline gives CDR1 GTSNPN, CDR2 SVGIG (reference sequence).

This chain links TRBV15 with TRBJ2-2, with TRBD1 matching over 8 bases. The CDR3 contains 14 residues. Germline V gene sequence: CDR1 LNHNV, CDR2 YYDKDF (reference sequence). V was clipped by 8 bases and J by 2 bases; unmatched bases: 4. The CDR3 loop is CATQGAVNTGELFF. The CDR3 nucleotides are TGTGCCACCCAGGGGGCCGTTAACACCGGGGAGCTGTTTTTT.

This chain connects TRBV10-1 to TRBJ1-5; TRBD1 matches 8 bases. CDR1 and CDR2 (germline): WNHNN, SYGVQD (reference sequence). The CDR3 totals 14 residues. The V segment lost 7 bases and the J segment 2 bases; nucleotides outside the gene matches: 4. The CDR3, as DNA: TGCGCCAGCAAGGACAGGGCGCGCAATCAGCCCCAGCATTTT. This translates into CASKDRARNQPQHF.

This chain joins TRBV4-2 and TRBJ2-1, with D perhaps matching TRBD1 (6 bases). The germline V and J ends were trimmed by 0 bases and 2 bases, with 11 bases remaining between them. From germline, CDR1 is LGHNA and CDR2 YNFKEQ. The CDR3 loop spans 16 amino acids. Written as DNA, the CDR3 is TGTGCCAGCAGCCAAGAAGGGGGTACCGCCTACAATGAGCAGTTCTTC. Its protein product is CASSQEGGTAYNEQFF.

The rearrangement uses TRBV29-1 and TRBJ2-7, with 10 bases fitting TRBD1. This CDR3 has 13 amino acids. Germline-derived CDR1 and CDR2 are SQVTM and ANQGSEA. Unmatched junction bases numbered 6, after V lost 6 bases and J lost 4 bases. The CDR3 region is CSVTGQGRYEQYF. Here the CDR3 DNA reads TGCAGCGTGACGGGACAGGGGAGGTACGAGCAGTACTTC.

This clone was detected a few times. The chain is built from TRBV7-9 and TRBJ2-7, with D perhaps matching TRBD1 (6 bases). The CDR3 runs to 13 residues. CDR1 is SEHNR, CDR2 FQNEAQ, per germline (reference sequence). V lost 1 base, J lost 2 bases, and 6 bases lay in between. CDR3 amino acids: CASSLGTAYEQYF. The CDR3 bases are TGTGCCAGCAGCTTAGGGACAGCCTACGAGCAGTACTTC. Filled out from reference TRBV7-9 and TRBJ2-7, the complete variable domain reads DTGVSQNPRHKITKRGQNVTFRCDPISEHNRLYWYRQTLGQGPEFLTYFQNEAQLEKSRLLSDRFSAERPKGSFSTLEIQRTEQGDSAMYLCASSLGTAYEQYFGPGTRLTVT.

The V gene is TRBV28, the J gene TRBJ1-2, with TRBD1 matching over 7 bases. The CDR3 consists of 13 residues. V lost 8 bases and J lost 5; bases outside the gene matches: 8. CDR1 is MDHEN, CDR2 SYDVKM, per germline. For the CDR3, the DNA is TGTGCCAGCGGGGACGGGACAGCGTATGGCTACACCTTC. Its translation is CASGDGTAYGYTF.

The V call is TRBV4-2, the J call TRBJ2-2; D uncertain. This CDR3 region has 16 residues. V was shortened by 0 bases and J by 0 bases, with 8 bases between the two germline ends. CDR1 and CDR2 from the germline V gene are LGHNA and YNFKEQ. In DNA, the CDR3 is TGTGCCAGCAGCCAAGAGGGCCGGACGAACACCGGGGAGCTGTTTTTT. Protein product: CASSQEGRTNTGELFF.

This clone was seen just once. V and J are TRBV7-9 and TRBJ2-2; 9 bases map to TRBD1. The J segment lost 1 base and the V segment lost 8 bases, leaving 8 bases of the junction unmatched. This CDR3 has 16 residues. The germline CDR1 and CDR2 sequences are SEHNR and FQNEAQ (reference sequence). CDR3 coding DNA: TGTGCCAGCGTTAGAGGGACAGGGTGGAACACCGGGGAGCTGTTTTTT. This codes for CASVRGTGWNTGELFF.

The chain carries TRBV10-3 and TRBJ2-2; 12 bases align to TRBD1. Germline CDR1 and CDR2: ENHRY and SYGVKD. The CDR3 contains 18 residues. V trimming: 5 bases; J trimming: 0 bases; junction bases outside the gene matches: 7. The CDR3, as DNA: TGTGCCATCAGTTCCGGGACAGGGGGCCCGTCGAACACCGGGGAGCTGTTTTTT. Residues: CAISSGTGGPSNTGELFF.